Listed below are T cell receptor beta chains from one sample, sequenced in a study of blood T cell repertoires in COVID-19. TCRdb keeps only in-frame clones here, not all; method: immunoSEQ multiplex PCR. The top ten clones hold 7% to 9% of a sample with roughly 210,000 clones, around 86% of them seen once. The sequenced sample was PBMCs or T cells enriched from blood (not recorded which). These receptor sequences come from a man aged 25 to 40 in a cohort exposed to, infected with or recovered from COVID-19 (not recorded which). The CDR3 runs from the conserved cysteine through the conserved F or W. Fields, in order: D gene, clone size, J gene, CDR3 length, V gene, CDR3 protein, CDR3 DNA. The D gene is left open where the match is weak. Not every row has a clone size; where given, it reads once, few, many or a size class.

>.|.|TRBJ2-7|16|TRBV4-1
CASSQPRPGGSYEQYF
TGCGCCAGCAGCCAACCTCGACCGGGTGGATCCTACGAGCAGTACTTC
>TRBD2|.|TRBJ2-2|15|TRBV28
CASSHLAGGTGELFF
TGTGCCAGCAGTCACCTAGCGGGAGGGACCGGGGAGCTGTTTTTT
>.|.|TRBJ2-7|12|TRBV27
CASSFRGYEQYF
TGTGCCAGCAGTTTCCGGGGGTACGAGCAGTACTTC
>.|.|TRBJ1-2|13|TRBV7-9
CASSLALRDGYTF
TGTGCCAGCAGCTTAGCGCTCAGGGATGGCTACACCTTC
>.|.|TRBJ2-7|14|TRBV5-1
CASSLGQVVYEQYF
TGCGCCAGCAGCTTGGGACAGGTAGTCTACGAGCAGTACTTC
>.|.|TRBJ1-2|18|TRBV19
CASSTPATRGIVGYGYTF
TGTGCCAGTAGCACCCCGGCCACGCGGGGGATTGTTGGCTATGGCTACACCTTC
>TRBD1|.|TRBJ1-3|14|TRBV9
CASSVELGGGTIYF
TGTGCCAGCAGCGTGGAATTAGGGGGCGGCACCATATATTTT
>TRBD2|.|TRBJ2-3|16|TRBV9
CASSRGLAGVVDTQYF
TGTGCCAGCAGCCGCGGACTAGCGGGAGTGGTAGATACGCAGTATTTT
>TRBD1|.|TRBJ1-5|15|TRBV11-2
CASSKNRGSNQPQHF
TGTGCCAGCAGCAAGAACAGGGGGTCCAATCAGCCCCAGCATTTT
>TRBD1|.|TRBJ2-5|14|TRBV5-1
CASSQGTAGETQYF
TGCGCCAGCAGCCAAGGGACAGCCGGAGAGACCCAGTACTTC
>.|.|TRBJ2-5|16|TRBV27
CASTSRRAWGEGTQYF
TGTGCCAGCACCTCCCGCAGGGCCTGGGGGGAAGGGACCCAGTACTTC
>TRBD2|.|TRBJ2-5|16|TRBV5-4
CASSLPSGGFQETQYF
TGTGCCAGCAGCTTACCAAGCGGGGGCTTTCAAGAGACCCAGTACTTC
>.|.|TRBJ2-2|17|TRBV7-3
CASSLIQAVSNTGELFF
TGTGCCAGCAGCTTGATTCAAGCGGTTTCGAACACCGGGGAGCTGTTTTTT
>TRBD1|.|TRBJ2-7|14|TRBV27
CASSIGQGADEQYF
TGTGCCAGCAGCATAGGACAGGGGGCCGACGAGCAGTACTTC
>TRBD1|.|TRBJ1-3|18|TRBV9
CASSDYPGQVGSGNTIYF
TGTGCCAGCAGCGACTATCCAGGACAGGTTGGCTCTGGAAACACCATATATTTT
>TRBD1|.|TRBJ1-5|15|TRBV14
CASSSVGTGGQPQHF
TGTGCCAGCAGCTCAGTTGGGACAGGGGGGCAGCCCCAGCATTTT
>.|few|TRBJ2-2|13|TRBV19
CASSPQVYGELFF
TGTGCCAGTAGTCCACAGGTGTACGGGGAGCTGTTTTTT
>TRBD1|.|TRBJ1-1|15|TRBV7-3
CASSPLGTGNTEAFF
TGTGCCAGCAGCCCTCTAGGGACAGGGAACACTGAAGCTTTCTTT
>TRBD2|.|TRBJ2-3|15|TRBV9
CASSWEGGVPDTQYF
TGTGCCAGCAGCTGGGAGGGAGGAGTCCCAGATACGCAGTATTTT
>.|.|TRBJ2-7|17|TRBV6-1
CASSAAPLTGVSYEQYF
TGTGCCAGCAGTGCGGCGCCCCTAACGGGAGTATCCTACGAGCAGTACTTC
>TRBD2|few|TRBJ2-5|19|TRBV5-1
CASSLAPRGAGGPGETQYF
TGCGCCAGCAGCTTGGCCCCCCGAGGTGCGGGAGGGCCAGGTGAGACCCAGTACTTC
>TRBD2|.|TRBJ2-1|16|TRBV7-2
CASSIRLAASYNEQFF
TGTGCCAGCAGCATTAGACTAGCGGCCTCCTACAATGAGCAGTTCTTC
>TRBD2|.|TRBJ2-3|16|TRBV28
CASSPLPGGPADTQYF
TGTGCCAGCAGCCCCCTTCCGGGAGGGCCGGCAGATACGCAGTATTTT
>.|few|TRBJ1-5|15|TRBV7-2
CASSFVDMSNQPQHF
TGTGCCAGCAGCTTTGTTGACATGAGCAATCAGCCCCAGCATTTT
>.|.|TRBJ1-2|15|TRBV19
CASSLAQDLAHGYTF
TGTGCCAGTAGTTTAGCTCAAGATCTGGCCCATGGCTACACCTTC
>TRBD1|.|TRBJ1-6|14|TRBV11-2
CASSPDRGDSPLHF
TGTGCCAGCAGCCCGGACAGGGGGGATTCACCCCTCCACTTT
>.|.|TRBJ1-1|15|TRBV6-6
CASSWGTLKGTEAFF
TGTGCCAGCAGTTGGGGCACTCTGAAGGGCACTGAAGCTTTCTTT
>.|few|TRBJ1-4|14|TRBV9
CASSVDPRVDKLFF
TGTGCCAGCAGCGTAGACCCCCGGGTAGATAAACTGTTTTTT
>TRBD2|once|TRBJ2-2|15|TRBV10-3
CAISEIISGSGELFF
TGTGCCATCAGTGAGATAATTAGCGGGAGCGGGGAGCTGTTTTTT
>.|.|TRBJ2-3|15|TRBV29-1
CSVFLQGGRADTQYF
TGCAGCGTTTTTCTACAGGGGGGGAGGGCAGATACGCAGTATTTT
>.|.|TRBJ1-2|13|TRBV27
CASSLSGVRGYTF
TGTGCCAGCAGTTTATCTGGAGTCCGTGGCTACACCTTC
>.|.|TRBJ2-4|14|TRBV28
CASQEDPSRTVFYF
TGTGCCAGTCAAGAGGACCCCTCTCGGACAGTGTTTTACTTC
>TRBD2|.|TRBJ2-7|15|TRBV7-9
CASSLAGGLDWEQYF
TGTGCCAGCAGCTTAGCGGGAGGGCTCGACTGGGAGCAGTACTTC
>.|.|TRBJ2-7|14|TRBV5-8
CASSRQALGDEQYF
TGTGCCAGCAGCCGACAGGCTTTAGGGGACGAGCAGTACTTC
>.|.|TRBJ2-2|16|TRBV9
CASSPTTGRNTGELFF
TGTGCCAGCAGCCCAACCACCGGGAGGAACACCGGGGAGCTGTTTTTT
>TRBD2|.|TRBJ2-3|17|TRBV11-3
CASSLVLSGEGTDTQYF
TGTGCCAGCAGCTTAGTACTAAGCGGGGAGGGAACAGATACGCAGTATTTT
>TRBD1|.|TRBJ2-7|15|TRBV7-8
CASSSGQGALSEQYF
TGTGCCAGCAGCTCAGGACAGGGGGCGCTTTCCGAGCAGTACTTC
>.|.|TRBJ2-7|14|TRBV13
CASSPMVTADEQYF
TGTGCCAGCAGCCCCATGGTGACAGCCGACGAGCAGTACTTC
>.|.|TRBJ1-2|12|TRBV6-2/TRBV6-3
CASSFRDYGYTF
TGTGCCAGCAGTTTCAGGGACTATGGCTACACCTTC
>.|.|TRBJ2-3|15|TRBV27
CASSTARVSTDTQYF
TGTGCCAGCAGTACGGCGCGGGTTAGCACAGATACGCAGTATTTT
>.|.|TRBJ1-5|17|TRBV19
CASSALVSGASGQPQHF
TGTGCCAGTAGTGCCCTTGTTTCGGGTGCATCGGGTCAGCCCCAGCATTTT
>TRBD2|.|TRBJ2-1|16|TRBV29-1
CSARGTSGRSINEQFF
TGCAGCGCCAGAGGGACTAGCGGGAGAAGTATCAATGAGCAGTTCTTC
>TRBD2|.|TRBJ2-1|19|TRBV5-8
CASSLTGLAGGTIYNEQFF
TGTGCCAGCAGCTTGACGGGGCTAGCGGGAGGGACAATATACAATGAGCAGTTCTTC
>.|.|TRBJ2-7|15|TRBV7-4
CASSRSLASSYEQYF
TGTGCCAGCAGCCGCAGTTTGGCCAGCTCCTACGAGCAGTACTTC
>TRBD2|.|TRBJ2-3|16|TRBV2
CASSESGLAGGDTQYF
TGTGCCAGCAGTGAATCTGGACTAGCGGGGGGAGATACGCAGTATTTT
>TRBD2|.|TRBJ2-7|15|TRBV7-9
CASSLSSGSWYEQYF
TGTGCCAGCAGCTTATCTAGCGGGAGCTGGTACGAGCAGTACTTC
>.|.|TRBJ1-2|14|TRBV28
CASSLGLSNYGYTF
TGTGCCAGCAGTTTGGGGCTTTCTAACTATGGCTACACCTTC
>TRBD2|.|TRBJ2-1|16|TRBV7-7
CASSLGSSGGYNEQFF
TGTGCTAGCAGCTTAGGATCGTCGGGAGGCTACAATGAGCAGTTCTTC
>TRBD2|.|TRBJ2-2|16|TRBV7-9
CASSLIREANTGELFF
TGTGCCAGCAGCTTAATACGGGAGGCGAACACCGGGGAGCTGTTTTTT
>.|once|TRBJ2-1|12|TRBV28
CASSFGGHEQFF
TGTGCCAGCAGTTTCGGGGGACATGAGCAGTTCTTC
>TRBD2|.|TRBJ2-7|16|TRBV5-1
CASGPTSGRFSYEQYF
TGCGCCAGCGGCCCGACTAGCGGGAGGTTTTCCTACGAGCAGTACTTC
>.|.|TRBJ2-1|15|TRBV19
CASSTDSRSYNEQFF
TGTGCCAGTAGTACAGACAGTCGCTCCTACAATGAGCAGTTCTTC
>.|.|TRBJ2-1|12|TRBV7-2
CASSLAPPEQFF
TGTGCCAGCAGCTTAGCCCCCCCGGAGCAGTTCTTC
>.|.|TRBJ1-1|11|TRBV11-2
CASSLAAEAFF
TGTGCCAGCAGCTTAGCGGCTGAAGCTTTCTTT
>.|.|TRBJ2-1|15|TRBV28
CASSQRSSRHDEQFF
TGTGCCAGCAGCCAAAGGTCTAGCCGCCACGATGAGCAGTTCTTC
>TRBD1|once|TRBJ1-6|15|TRBV7-9
CASSPGGTGNSPLHF
TGTGCCAGCAGCCCAGGGGGGACAGGGAATTCACCCCTCCACTTT
>TRBD2|.|TRBJ2-1|15|TRBV28
CASSSSGRARDEQFF
TGTGCCAGCAGTTCAAGCGGGAGGGCCAGGGATGAGCAGTTCTTC
>TRBD2|.|TRBJ2-3|15|TRBV4-1
CASSPRLAGEDTQYF
TGCGCCAGCAGCCCGAGACTAGCGGGAGAAGATACGCAGTATTTT
>TRBD1|.|TRBJ1-3|17|TRBV10-3
CAISERTGGAAGNTIYF
TGTGCCATCAGTGAGCGAACAGGGGGAGCGGCTGGAAACACCATATATTTT